The clone carrying this T cell receptor (beta chain) showed up just a few times. The antigen is unknown. The data derive from a study of regulatory T cells in long-lasting Graves disease. Assembly of TCR beta libraries relied on iRepertoire HTBI primers together with Arm-PCR of CDR3 regions. TCRdb reprocessed the multiplex PCR reads via MiXCR and lists one record per CDR3 protein. The data show roughly 610,000 distinct CDR3 sequences, with under 20% seen just once and under 20% held by the top ten. The sample's time point: newly diagnosed GD, antithyroid drugs for less than 3 months. PBMC RNA was the source of the TCR library. The CDR3 runs to 17 residues. In germline, CDR1 is SGHRS, CDR2 YFSETQ. With 0 bases clipped from V and 3 bases from J, the junction kept 7 bases outside the gene matches. Study-wide results and limits: Gene preferences differed: TRBV28, TRBJ1-2, TRBJ2-5 in persistent cases.

These data were also reused for a study on T cells in Graves' hyperthyroidism and ophthalmopathy. As that study records: Clinicians diagnosed patients from clinical symptoms, serum thyroxine and TRAb, thyroid ultrasound and orbital computed tomography. First-round RT-PCR targeting the TCR CDR3 was performed with the HTBI primer set.

The sample in question was peripheral blood mononuclear cells (PBMCs), obtained at new diagnosis, from a patient treated with antithyroid drugs. This chain joins TRBV5-1 and TRBJ2-3; 10 bases are a match to TRBD2. The TCR sequence derives from a woman aged 30 to 39 with Graves disease. In DNA form, the CDR3 reads TGCGCCAGCAGCTTGGGGAGCGGGAGGGCCGGGACAGATACGCAGTATTTT. Amino acids: CASSLGSGRAGTDTQYF.